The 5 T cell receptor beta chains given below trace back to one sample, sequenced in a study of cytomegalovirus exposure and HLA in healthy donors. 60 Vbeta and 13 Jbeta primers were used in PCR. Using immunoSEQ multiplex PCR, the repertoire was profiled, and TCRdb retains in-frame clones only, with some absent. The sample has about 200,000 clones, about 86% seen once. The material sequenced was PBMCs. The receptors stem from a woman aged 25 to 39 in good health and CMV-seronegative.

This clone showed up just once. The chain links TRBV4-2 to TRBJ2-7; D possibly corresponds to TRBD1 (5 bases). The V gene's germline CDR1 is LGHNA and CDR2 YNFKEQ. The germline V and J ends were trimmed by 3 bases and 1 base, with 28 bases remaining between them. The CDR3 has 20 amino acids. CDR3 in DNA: TGTGCCAGCAGCCAGGAGCCTTTTGGGGCTGGTGACTCCGATTCCTACGAGCAGTACTTC. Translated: CASSQEPFGAGDSDSYEQYF.

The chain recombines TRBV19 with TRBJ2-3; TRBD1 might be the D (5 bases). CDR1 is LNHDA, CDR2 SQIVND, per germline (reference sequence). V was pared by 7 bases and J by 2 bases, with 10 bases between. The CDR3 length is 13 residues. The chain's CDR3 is CASIATDTDTQYF. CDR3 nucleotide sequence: TGTGCCAGTATTGCGACAGACACAGATACGCAGTATTTT.

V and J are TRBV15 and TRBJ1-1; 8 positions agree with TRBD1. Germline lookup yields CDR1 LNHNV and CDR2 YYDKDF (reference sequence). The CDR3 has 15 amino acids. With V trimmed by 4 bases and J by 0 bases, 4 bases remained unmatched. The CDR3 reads CATSTGQGVNTEAFF. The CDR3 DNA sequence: TGTGCCACCAGCACCGGACAGGGAGTGAACACTGAAGCTTTCTTT.

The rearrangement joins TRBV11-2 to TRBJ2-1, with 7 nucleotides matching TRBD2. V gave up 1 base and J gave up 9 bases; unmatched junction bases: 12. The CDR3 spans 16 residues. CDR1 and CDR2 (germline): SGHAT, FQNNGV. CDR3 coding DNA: TGTGCCAGCAGCTTAGGGGGGGGACTACTAAGCGGTGAGCAGTTCTTC. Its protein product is CASSLGGGLLSGEQFF.

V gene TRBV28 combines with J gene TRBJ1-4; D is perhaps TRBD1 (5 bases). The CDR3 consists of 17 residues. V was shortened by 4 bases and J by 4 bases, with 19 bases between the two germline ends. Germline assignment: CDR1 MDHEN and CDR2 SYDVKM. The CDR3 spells CASSSYRQLGYNEKLFF. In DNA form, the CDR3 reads TGTGCCAGCAGTTCCTACCGACAGCTCGGGTATAATGAAAAACTGTTTTTT.